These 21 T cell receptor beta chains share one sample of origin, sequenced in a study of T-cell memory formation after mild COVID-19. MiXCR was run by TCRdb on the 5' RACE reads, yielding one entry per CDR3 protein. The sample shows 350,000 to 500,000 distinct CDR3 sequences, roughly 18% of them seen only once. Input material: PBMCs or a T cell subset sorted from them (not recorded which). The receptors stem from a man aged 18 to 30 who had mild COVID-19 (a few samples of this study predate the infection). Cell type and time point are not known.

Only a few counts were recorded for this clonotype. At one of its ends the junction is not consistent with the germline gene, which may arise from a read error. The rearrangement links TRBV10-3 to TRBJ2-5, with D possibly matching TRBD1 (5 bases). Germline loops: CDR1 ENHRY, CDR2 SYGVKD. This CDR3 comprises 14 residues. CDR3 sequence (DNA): TGTGCCATCAGTGAGCCGACAGATCAAGTGACCCAGTACTTC. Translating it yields CAISEPTDQVTQYF.

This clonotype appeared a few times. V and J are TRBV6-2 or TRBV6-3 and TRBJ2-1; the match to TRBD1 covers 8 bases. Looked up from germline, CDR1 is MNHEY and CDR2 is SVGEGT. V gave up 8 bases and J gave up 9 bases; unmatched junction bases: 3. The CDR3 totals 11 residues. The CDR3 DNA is TGTGCCAGCGACAGGGGCGGTGAGCAGTTCTTC. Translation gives CASDRGGEQFF.

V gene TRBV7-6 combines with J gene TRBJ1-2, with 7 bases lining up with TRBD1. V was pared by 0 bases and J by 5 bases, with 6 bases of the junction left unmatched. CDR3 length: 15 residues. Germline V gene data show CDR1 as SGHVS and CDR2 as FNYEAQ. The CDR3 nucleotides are TGTGCCAGCAGCTTAGCTGGGACAGCCCATTATGGCTACACCTTC. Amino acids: CASSLAGTAHYGYTF.

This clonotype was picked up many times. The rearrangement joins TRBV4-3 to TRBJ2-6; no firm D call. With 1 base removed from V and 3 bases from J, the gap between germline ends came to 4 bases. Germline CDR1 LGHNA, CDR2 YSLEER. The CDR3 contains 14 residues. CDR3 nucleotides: TGCGCCAGCAGCCAAGGGGATGGGGCCAACGTCCTGACTTTC. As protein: CASSQGDGANVLTF.

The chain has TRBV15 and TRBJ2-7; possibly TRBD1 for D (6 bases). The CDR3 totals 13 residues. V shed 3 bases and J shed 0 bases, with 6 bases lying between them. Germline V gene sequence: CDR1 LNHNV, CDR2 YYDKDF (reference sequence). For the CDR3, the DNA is TGTGCCACCAGCAGGGACAGCTCCTACGAGCAGTACTTC. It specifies CATSRDSSYEQYF.

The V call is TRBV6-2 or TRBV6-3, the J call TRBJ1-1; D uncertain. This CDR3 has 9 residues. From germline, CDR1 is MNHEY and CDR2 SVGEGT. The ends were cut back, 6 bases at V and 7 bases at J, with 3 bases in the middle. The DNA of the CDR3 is TGTGCCAGCAGCATTGAAGCTTTCTTT. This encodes CASSIEAFF.

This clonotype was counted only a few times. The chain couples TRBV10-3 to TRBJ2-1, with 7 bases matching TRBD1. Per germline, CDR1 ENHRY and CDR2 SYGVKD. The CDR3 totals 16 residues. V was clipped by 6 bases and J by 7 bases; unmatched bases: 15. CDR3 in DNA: TGTGCCATCAGCCTACCCCTTGGTGACAGGGTAAATGAGCAGTTCTTC. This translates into CAISLPLGDRVNEQFF.

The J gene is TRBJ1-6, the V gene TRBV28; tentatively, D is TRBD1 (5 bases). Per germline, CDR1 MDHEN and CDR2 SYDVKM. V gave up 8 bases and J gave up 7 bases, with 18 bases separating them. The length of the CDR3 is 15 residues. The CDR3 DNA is TGTGCCAGCGGGATGGGAGGCGGGGGGAATTCACCCCTCCACTTT. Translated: CASGMGGGGNSPLHF.

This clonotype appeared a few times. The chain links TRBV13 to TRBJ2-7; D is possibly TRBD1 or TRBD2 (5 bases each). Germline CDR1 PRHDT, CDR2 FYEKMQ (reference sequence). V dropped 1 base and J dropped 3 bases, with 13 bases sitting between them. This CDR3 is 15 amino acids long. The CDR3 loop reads CASSLVGDYSYEQYF. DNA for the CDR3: TGTGCCAGCAGCTTAGTGGGGGATTACAGCTACGAGCAGTACTTC.

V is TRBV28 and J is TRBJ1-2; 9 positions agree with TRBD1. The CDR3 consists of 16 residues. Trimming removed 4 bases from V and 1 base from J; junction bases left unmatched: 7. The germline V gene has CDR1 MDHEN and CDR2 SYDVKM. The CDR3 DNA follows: TGTGCCAGCAGTTCCGTTGGGACAGGGATTAACTATGGCTACACCTTC. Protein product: CASSSVGTGINYGYTF.

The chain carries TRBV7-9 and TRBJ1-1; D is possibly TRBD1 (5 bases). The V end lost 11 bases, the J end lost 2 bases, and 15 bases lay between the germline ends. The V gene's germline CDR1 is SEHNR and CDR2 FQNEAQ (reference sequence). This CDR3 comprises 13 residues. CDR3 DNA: TGTGCCGTTTCGGGACCGGTCAACACTGAAGCTTTCTTT. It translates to CAVSGPVNTEAFF. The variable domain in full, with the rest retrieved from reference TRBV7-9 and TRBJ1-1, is DTGVSQNPRHKITKRGQNVTFRCDPISEHNRLYWYRQTLGQGPEFLTYFQNEAQLEKSRLLSDRFSAERPKGSFSTLEIQRTEQGDSAMYLCAVSGPVNTEAFFGQGTRLTVV.

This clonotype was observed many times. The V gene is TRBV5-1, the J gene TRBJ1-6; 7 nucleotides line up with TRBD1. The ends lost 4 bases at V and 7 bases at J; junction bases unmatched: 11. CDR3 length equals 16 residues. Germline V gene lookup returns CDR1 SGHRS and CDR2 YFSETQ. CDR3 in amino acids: CASSPNPGTENSPLHF. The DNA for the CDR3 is TGCGCCAGCAGCCCCAATCCCGGGACAGAGAATTCACCCCTCCACTTT.

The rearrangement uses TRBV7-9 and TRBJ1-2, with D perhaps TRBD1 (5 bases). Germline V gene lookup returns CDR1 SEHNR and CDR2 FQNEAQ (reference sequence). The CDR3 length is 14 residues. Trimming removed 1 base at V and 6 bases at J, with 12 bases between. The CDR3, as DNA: TGTGCCAGCAGCTTAGTATCAGGGCTTAATGGCTACACCTTC. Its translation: CASSLVSGLNGYTF.

Here the CDR3 DNA reads TGTGCCAGCGGACAGGGAGGGGATCAGCCCCAGCATTTT. Translation gives CASGQGGDQPQHF. The chain is built from TRBV12-3 or TRBV12-4 and TRBJ1-5; TRBD1 aligns across 8 bases. The V segment lost 8 bases and the J segment 5 bases; nucleotides outside the gene matches: 5. The CDR3 is 13 amino acids.

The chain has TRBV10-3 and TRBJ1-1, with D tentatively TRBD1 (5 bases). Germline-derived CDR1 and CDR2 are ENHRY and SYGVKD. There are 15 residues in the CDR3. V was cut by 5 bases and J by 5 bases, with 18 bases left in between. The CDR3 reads CAISQTTAGVTEAFF. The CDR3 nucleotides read TGTGCCATCAGTCAAACGACAGCTGGCGTAACTGAAGCTTTCTTT.

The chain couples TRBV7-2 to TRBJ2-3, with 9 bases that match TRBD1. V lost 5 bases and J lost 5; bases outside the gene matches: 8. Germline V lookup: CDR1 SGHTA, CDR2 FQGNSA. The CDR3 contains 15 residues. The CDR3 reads CASSVTGTGRDTQYF. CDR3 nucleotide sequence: TGTGCCAGCAGCGTCACCGGGACAGGGAGAGATACGCAGTATTTT.

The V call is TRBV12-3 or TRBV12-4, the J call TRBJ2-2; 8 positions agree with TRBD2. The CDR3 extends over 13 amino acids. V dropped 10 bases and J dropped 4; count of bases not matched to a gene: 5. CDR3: CATPREGTGELFF. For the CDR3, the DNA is TGTGCCACCCCCCGGGAGGGCACCGGGGAGCTGTTTTTT.

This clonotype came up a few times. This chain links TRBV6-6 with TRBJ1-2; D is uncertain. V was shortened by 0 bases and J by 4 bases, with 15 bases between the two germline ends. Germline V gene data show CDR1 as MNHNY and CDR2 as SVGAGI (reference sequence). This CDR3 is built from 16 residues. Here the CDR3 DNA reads TGTGCCAGCAGTTACTCTCTCTGGGAGTCTTCCTATGGCTACACCTTC. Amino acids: CASSYSLWESSYGYTF.

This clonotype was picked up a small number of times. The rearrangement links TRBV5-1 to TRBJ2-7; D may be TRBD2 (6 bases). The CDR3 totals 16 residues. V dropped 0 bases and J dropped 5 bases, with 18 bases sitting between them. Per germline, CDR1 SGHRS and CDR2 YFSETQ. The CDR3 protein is CASSLAGDWPKNEQYV. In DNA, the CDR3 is TGCGCCAGCAGCTTGGCCGGGGACTGGCCTAAGAACGAGCAGTACGTC.

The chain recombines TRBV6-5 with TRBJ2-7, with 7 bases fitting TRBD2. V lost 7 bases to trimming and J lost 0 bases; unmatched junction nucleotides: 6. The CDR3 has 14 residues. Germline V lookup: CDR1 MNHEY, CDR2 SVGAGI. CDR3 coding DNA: TGTGCCAGCACTAGCGGCGATAGCTCCTACGAGCAGTACTTC. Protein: CASTSGDSSYEQYF.

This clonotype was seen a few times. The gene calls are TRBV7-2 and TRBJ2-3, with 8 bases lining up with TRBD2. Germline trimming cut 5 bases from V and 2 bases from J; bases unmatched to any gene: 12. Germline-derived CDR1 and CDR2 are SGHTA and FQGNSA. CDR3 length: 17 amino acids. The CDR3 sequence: CASSRTLGGGNTDTQYF. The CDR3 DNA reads TGTGCCAGCAGCCGGACCCTTGGCGGGGGGAACACAGATACGCAGTATTTT.